This TCR beta chain came from a study of identical twins. Study findings and constraints: Invariant cells of the MAIT and iNKT types might have partly distorted the zero-insertion analyses.

Healthy Caucasian donors formed the entire cohort. From the 5' RACE reads, TCRdb called clonotypes with MiXCR, one entry per CDR3 protein. The sample has a few hundred thousand distinct CDR3 sequences; 13% to 15% are singletons. The V end lost 3 bases, the J end lost 5 bases, and 14 bases lay between the germline ends. The CDR3 has 14 amino acids. The germline V gene encodes CDR1 KGHSH and CDR2 LQKENI. A word on this clonotype: Its target is not known.

This sample also appeared in a second study, on yellow fever vaccine responses in identical twins. That work adds: Twins' T cell vaccine responses reportedly looked partly convergent, partly personalized.

This receptor was taken from a woman between 18 and 30 years old in good health. The sequencing sample was made of CD4+ T cells sorted from blood. The gene calls are TRBV18 and TRBJ2-7, with no clear D. The CDR3 coding sequence is TGTGCCAGCTCACCCCCCCTAGGCCTACACGAGCAGTACTTC. Protein: CASSPPLGLHEQYF.